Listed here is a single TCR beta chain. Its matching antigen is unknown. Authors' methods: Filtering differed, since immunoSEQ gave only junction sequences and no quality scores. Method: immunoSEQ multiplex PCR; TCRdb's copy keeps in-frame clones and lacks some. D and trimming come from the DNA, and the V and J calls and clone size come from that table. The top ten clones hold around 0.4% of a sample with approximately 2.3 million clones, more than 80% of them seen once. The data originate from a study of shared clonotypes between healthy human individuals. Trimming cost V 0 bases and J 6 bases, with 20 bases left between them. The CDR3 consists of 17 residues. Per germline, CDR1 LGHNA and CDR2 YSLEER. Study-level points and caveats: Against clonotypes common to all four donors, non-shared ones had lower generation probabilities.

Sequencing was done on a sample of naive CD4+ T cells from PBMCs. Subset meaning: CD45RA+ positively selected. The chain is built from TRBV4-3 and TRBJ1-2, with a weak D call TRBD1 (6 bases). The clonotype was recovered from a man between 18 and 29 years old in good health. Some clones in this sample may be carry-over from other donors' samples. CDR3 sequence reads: CASSQDASGAPPNGYTF. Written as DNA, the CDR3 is TGCGCCAGCAGCCAAGATGCATCAGGGGCCCCCCCTAATGGCTACACCTTC.